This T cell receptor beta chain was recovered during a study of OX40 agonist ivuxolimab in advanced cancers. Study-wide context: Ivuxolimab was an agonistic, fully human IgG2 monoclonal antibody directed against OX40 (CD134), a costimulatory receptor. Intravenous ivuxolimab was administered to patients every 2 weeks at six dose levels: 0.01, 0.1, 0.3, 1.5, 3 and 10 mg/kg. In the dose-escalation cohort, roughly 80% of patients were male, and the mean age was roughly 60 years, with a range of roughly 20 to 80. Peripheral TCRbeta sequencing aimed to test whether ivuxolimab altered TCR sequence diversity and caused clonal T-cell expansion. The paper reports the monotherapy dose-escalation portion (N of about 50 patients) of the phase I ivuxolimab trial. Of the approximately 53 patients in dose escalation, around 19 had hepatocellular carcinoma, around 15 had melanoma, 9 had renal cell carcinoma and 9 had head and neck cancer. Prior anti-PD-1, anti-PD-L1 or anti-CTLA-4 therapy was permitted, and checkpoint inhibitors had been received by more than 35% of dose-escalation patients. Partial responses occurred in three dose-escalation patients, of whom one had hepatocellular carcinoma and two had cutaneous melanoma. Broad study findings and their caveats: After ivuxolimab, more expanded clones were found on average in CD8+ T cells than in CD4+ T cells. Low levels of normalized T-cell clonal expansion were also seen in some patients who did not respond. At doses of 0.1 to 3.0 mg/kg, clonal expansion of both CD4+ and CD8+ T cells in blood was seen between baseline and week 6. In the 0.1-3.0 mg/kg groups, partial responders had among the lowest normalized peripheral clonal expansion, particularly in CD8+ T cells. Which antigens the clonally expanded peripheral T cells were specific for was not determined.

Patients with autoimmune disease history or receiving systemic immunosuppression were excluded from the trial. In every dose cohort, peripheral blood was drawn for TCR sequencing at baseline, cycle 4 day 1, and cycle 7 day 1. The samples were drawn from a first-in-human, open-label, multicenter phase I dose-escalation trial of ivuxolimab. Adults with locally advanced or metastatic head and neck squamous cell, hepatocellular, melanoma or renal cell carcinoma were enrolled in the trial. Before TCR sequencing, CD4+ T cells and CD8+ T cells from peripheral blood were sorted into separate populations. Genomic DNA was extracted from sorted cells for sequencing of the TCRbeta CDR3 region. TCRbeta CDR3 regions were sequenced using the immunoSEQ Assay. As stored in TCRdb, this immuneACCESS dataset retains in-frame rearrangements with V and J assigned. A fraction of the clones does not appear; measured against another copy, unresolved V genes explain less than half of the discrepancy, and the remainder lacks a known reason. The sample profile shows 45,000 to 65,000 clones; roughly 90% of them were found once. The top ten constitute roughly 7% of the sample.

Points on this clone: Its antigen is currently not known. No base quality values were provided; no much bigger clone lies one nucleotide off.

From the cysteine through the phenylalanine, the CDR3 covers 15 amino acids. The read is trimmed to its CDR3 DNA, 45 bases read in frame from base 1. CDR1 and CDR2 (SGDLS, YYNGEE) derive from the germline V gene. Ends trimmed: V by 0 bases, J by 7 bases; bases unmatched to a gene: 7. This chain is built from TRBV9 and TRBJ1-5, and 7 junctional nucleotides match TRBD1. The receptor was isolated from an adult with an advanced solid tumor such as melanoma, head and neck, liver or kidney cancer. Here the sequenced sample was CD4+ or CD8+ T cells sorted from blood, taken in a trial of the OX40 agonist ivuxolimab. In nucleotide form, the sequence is TGTGCCAGCAGCGTAGACGGCGACAGGGACCAGCCCCAGCATTTT. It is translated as CASSVDGDRDQPQHF.